This T cell receptor (beta chain) was profiled in a study of blood T cell repertoires in COVID-19. Whole-study context: Sources were T cells, B-cell-depleted T cells, or PBMCs; the material itself was cDNA or gDNA.

In the authors' methods: How many nucleated cells were present was estimated from reference gene primer amplification. The method was immunoSEQ multiplex PCR; TCRdb's version includes in-frame clones alone and lacks a portion of them. V and J calls and clone size follow that table, whereas D and trimming were derived from the DNA. The sample holds 150,000 to 200,000 clones, about 83% seen once. This CDR3 region has 16 residues. V gave up 2 bases and J gave up 5 bases, with 19 bases separating them. Per the germline V gene, CDR1 is SGHRS and CDR2 is YFSETQ. The chain couples TRBV5-1 to TRBJ2-5, with TRBD1 as a possible D gene (6 bases). Material for sequencing was peripheral blood. The sequence derives from a woman between 18 and 30 years old who had recovered from COVID-19. CDR3 in amino acids: CASSLTGHLKSETQYF. DNA of the CDR3: TGCGCCAGCAGCTTAACGGGACACCTTAAATCGGAGACCCAGTACTTC.